A selection of T cell receptor beta chains follows, all from one sample in a study of cytomegalovirus exposure and HLA in healthy donors. Here immunoSEQ multiplex PCR was the method, and the copy in TCRdb shows in-frame clones only, minus some. The sample lists approximately 100,000 clones, roughly 79% occurring once. The specimen sequenced was PBMCs. The receptors stem from a woman in her thirties or forties in good health and CMV-seronegative. CDR3s include the opening cysteine and the closing phenylalanine or tryptophan. Each record gives: V gene, clone size, J gene, CDR3 protein. Clone size is stated in some rows and not others, as once, few, many or a class when expanded.

v_gene: TRBV6-4
abundance: NA
j_gene: TRBJ2-2
CDR3aa: CASSESGDTGELFF

v_gene: TRBV11-1
abundance: few
j_gene: TRBJ2-4
CDR3aa: CASSGRDSPGSKNIQYF

v_gene: TRBV7-2
abundance: NA
j_gene: TRBJ1-2
CDR3aa: CASSLDRTNYGYTF

v_gene: TRBV30
abundance: NA
j_gene: TRBJ2-3
CDR3aa: CAWSVGQGADTQYF

v_gene: TRBV9
abundance: NA
j_gene: TRBJ2-4
CDR3aa: CASSVGGTTGGYIQYF

v_gene: TRBV6-6
abundance: NA
j_gene: TRBJ2-4
CDR3aa: CASSGTSAKNIQYF

v_gene: TRBV20-1
abundance: NA
j_gene: TRBJ1-4
CDR3aa: CSAWSEKLFF

v_gene: TRBV19
abundance: NA
j_gene: TRBJ2-7
CDR3aa: CASSGTTGSYEQYF

v_gene: TRBV4-3
abundance: NA
j_gene: TRBJ2-3
CDR3aa: CASSQESSDSTDTQYF

v_gene: TRBV5-4
abundance: NA
j_gene: TRBJ2-7
CDR3aa: CASSLSPGVYEQYF

v_gene: TRBV6-5
abundance: NA
j_gene: TRBJ2-7
CDR3aa: CASSRRAGFSYEQYF

v_gene: TRBV6-5
abundance: NA
j_gene: TRBJ2-2
CDR3aa: CASRLTEGTGELFF

v_gene: TRBV7-9
abundance: NA
j_gene: TRBJ1-2
CDR3aa: CSSSLQTGDGYTF

v_gene: TRBV13
abundance: NA
j_gene: TRBJ2-5
CDR3aa: CASSTQATGKGEETQYF

v_gene: TRBV7-3
abundance: NA
j_gene: TRBJ2-2
CDR3aa: CASSPLWGPGELFF

v_gene: TRBV7-2
abundance: NA
j_gene: TRBJ1-5
CDR3aa: CASSLRQGDQPQHF

v_gene: TRBV6-1
abundance: NA
j_gene: TRBJ1-2
CDR3aa: CASIPGTAHWGYTF

v_gene: TRBV5-1
abundance: few
j_gene: TRBJ1-6
CDR3aa: CASRWGTGGESPLHF

v_gene: TRBV7-9
abundance: once
j_gene: TRBJ2-5
CDR3aa: CASSLDTGRETQYF

v_gene: TRBV4-3
abundance: NA
j_gene: TRBJ2-7
CDR3aa: CASSQDPGQRFPYEQYF

v_gene: TRBV2
abundance: few
j_gene: TRBJ1-1
CDR3aa: CASNYGSTEAFF

v_gene: TRBV2
abundance: NA
j_gene: TRBJ1-2
CDR3aa: CASQEGSSYTF

v_gene: TRBV21-1
abundance: NA
j_gene: TRBJ2-3
CDR3aa: CASSTPGLNTDTQYF

v_gene: TRBV4-1
abundance: NA
j_gene: TRBJ2-1
CDR3aa: CASSQDIERGYNEQFF

v_gene: TRBV11-3
abundance: NA
j_gene: TRBJ2-7
CDR3aa: CASSQGQGKSYEQYF

v_gene: TRBV6-5
abundance: NA
j_gene: TRBJ1-4
CDR3aa: CASSSTGREKLFF

v_gene: TRBV29-1
abundance: NA
j_gene: TRBJ1-5
CDR3aa: CSVSTGYSNQPQHF

v_gene: TRBV7-2
abundance: few
j_gene: TRBJ2-7
CDR3aa: CASSHPRGAILNEQYF

v_gene: TRBV7-9
abundance: once
j_gene: TRBJ2-7
CDR3aa: CASSLEARPRHEQYF

v_gene: TRBV30
abundance: NA
j_gene: TRBJ2-2
CDR3aa: CAWSELAGTGELFF

v_gene: TRBV6-4
abundance: NA
j_gene: TRBJ1-1
CDR3aa: CASKSLTGENTEAFF

v_gene: TRBV9
abundance: NA
j_gene: TRBJ2-2
CDR3aa: CASSVEGSGGAGTGELFF

v_gene: TRBV29-1
abundance: NA
j_gene: TRBJ2-1
CDR3aa: CSVKRESTYNEQFF

v_gene: TRBV28
abundance: NA
j_gene: TRBJ2-1
CDR3aa: CASRTAGTGAYNEQFF

v_gene: TRBV18
abundance: NA
j_gene: TRBJ2-3
CDR3aa: CASSPPGQGFGADTQYF

v_gene: TRBV6-5
abundance: NA
j_gene: TRBJ1-2
CDR3aa: CASSRRDRGMSGYTF

v_gene: TRBV4-3
abundance: once
j_gene: TRBJ1-3
CDR3aa: CASSQHSSGGNTIYF

v_gene: TRBV19
abundance: few
j_gene: TRBJ1-4
CDR3aa: CASSILGGNEKLFF

v_gene: TRBV7-2
abundance: NA
j_gene: TRBJ2-2
CDR3aa: CASSLRLAGAKGELFF

v_gene: TRBV7-2
abundance: NA
j_gene: TRBJ1-1
CDR3aa: CASTAQGVNTEAFF

v_gene: TRBV29-1
abundance: NA
j_gene: TRBJ1-2
CDR3aa: CSVEGREKDGYTF

v_gene: TRBV27
abundance: NA
j_gene: TRBJ2-3
CDR3aa: CASSLRVAGGPSDTQYF

v_gene: TRBV18
abundance: NA
j_gene: TRBJ1-1
CDR3aa: CASSSSTGGTEAFF

v_gene: TRBV5-1
abundance: NA
j_gene: TRBJ2-3
CDR3aa: CASSLEGSTDTQYF

v_gene: TRBV5-6
abundance: NA
j_gene: TRBJ1-1
CDR3aa: CASSLGQLMNTEAFF

v_gene: TRBV6-5
abundance: NA
j_gene: TRBJ1-6
CDR3aa: CASSSGLGLDNSPLHF

v_gene: TRBV6-5
abundance: NA
j_gene: TRBJ2-3
CDR3aa: CASSYSGGQGDTQYF

v_gene: TRBV13
abundance: NA
j_gene: TRBJ2-7
CDR3aa: CASSFAGDGQYEQYF

v_gene: TRBV7-9
abundance: few
j_gene: TRBJ2-1
CDR3aa: CASSPPFRVAPNNEQFF

v_gene: TRBV5-6
abundance: NA
j_gene: TRBJ2-5
CDR3aa: CASSLVGLETQYF

v_gene: TRBV23-1
abundance: NA
j_gene: TRBJ2-3
CDR3aa: CASSQSAVTDTQYF

v_gene: TRBV2
abundance: NA
j_gene: TRBJ2-7
CDR3aa: CASGDRGPGEQYF

v_gene: TRBV19
abundance: few
j_gene: TRBJ2-1
CDR3aa: CASTAGLAGYNEQFF

v_gene: TRBV30
abundance: NA
j_gene: TRBJ1-5
CDR3aa: CAWSYAGWGQPQHF

v_gene: TRBV6-5
abundance: once
j_gene: TRBJ1-3
CDR3aa: CASSPGQGFGNTIYF

v_gene: TRBV6-6
abundance: NA
j_gene: TRBJ2-7
CDR3aa: CASSKPTESSYEQYF